The 7 T cell receptor beta chains presented below share a single source sample, sequenced in a study of CD8+CD57+ T cells in acquired aplastic anemia. TCR beta VDJ and CDR3 were profiled, and genomic DNA was the template. TCRdb used MiXCR to reprocess the reads, holding one entry per CDR3 protein. Of fewer than 250,000 distinct CDR3 sequences listed, 45% to 50% are singletons. Whoever was chosen for sequencing had shown CD8+CD57+ cell expansion by flow cytometry. Source material: sorted CD4+, CD8+, or CD8+CD57+ T cells (not recorded which) from PBMCs. The receptors shown here come from a human donor with aplastic anemia.

This clonotype was counted many times. V gene TRBV7-9 combines with J gene TRBJ1-6; D may be TRBD1 (5 bases). There are 14 residues in the CDR3. Germline CDR1 is SEHNR and CDR2 is FQNEAQ (reference sequence). With 1 base removed from V and 8 bases from J, the gap between germline ends came to 9 bases. The CDR3 sequence: CASSLGQGYSPLHF. The CDR3 DNA reads TGTGCCAGCAGCTTAGGTCAGGGTTATTCACCCCTCCACTTT.

This clonotype was counted many times. This may be a read error, as it is one base from a much larger clone. The CDR3 nucleotides read TGTGCCACCAGCAGCACCCAGGGTGATGGCCACACCTTC. Amino acids: CATSSTQGDGHTF. V is TRBV15 and J is TRBJ1-2; D is possibly TRBD1 (5 bases). The CDR3 consists of 13 residues. Germline CDR1 LNHNV, CDR2 YYDKDF (reference sequence).

This clonotype showed up many times. V and J are TRBV19 and TRBJ1-2; D gene uncertain. Germline V gene lookup returns CDR1 LNHDA and CDR2 SQIVND (reference sequence). The germline V and J ends were trimmed by 3 bases and 3 bases, with 8 bases remaining between them. The CDR3 spans 13 residues. This chain's CDR3 is CASSMGMDYGYTF. In DNA form, the CDR3 reads TGTGCCAGTAGTATGGGCATGGACTATGGCTACACCTTC.

Notes on this clonotype: A much larger clone differs from this one at a single base, so this may be a read error. The chain carries TRBV12-3 or TRBV12-4 and TRBJ2-5; TRBD1 aligns across 7 bases. The CDR3 covers 15 residues. The CDR3 nucleotides read TGTGCCAGCAGTCCGACAGGGAAAAGCCAAGAGACCCAGCACTTC. This gives the protein CASSPTGKSQETQHF.

The CDR3 region is CASRRGTGGNTIYF. CDR3 DNA sequence: TGTGCCAGCAGACGCGGGACAGGGGGAAACACCATATATTTT. The chain is built from TRBV27 and TRBJ1-3; 9 bases fit TRBD1. CDR1 is MNHEY and CDR2 is SMNVEV in the germline V gene (reference sequence). Unmatched junction bases numbered 4, after V lost 6 bases and J lost 4 bases. This CDR3 spans 14 amino acids.

This rearrangement joins TRBV7-2 to TRBJ1-4; TRBD1 might be the D (5 bases). Trimming pared 4 bases from V and 6 bases from J, leaving 15 bases between. From germline, CDR1 is SGHTA and CDR2 FQGNSA. The CDR3 extends over 15 amino acids. CDR3 residues: CASSSSWGSDEKLFF. As DNA, the CDR3 is TGTGCCAGCAGCTCCTCGTGGGGCTCGGATGAAAAACTGTTTTTT.

This clonotype was detected ten times or more. The chain couples TRBV20-1 to TRBJ1-3; possible D gene TRBD1, 6 bases. The germline V gene has CDR1 DFQATT and CDR2 SNEGSKA (reference sequence). V lost 4 bases and J 5 bases, leaving 15 bases between the germline ends. The CDR3 loop spans 14 amino acids. CDR3: CSATPYDRRNTIYF. In DNA, the CDR3 is TGCAGTGCTACCCCTTATGACAGGAGAAACACCATATATTTT.